This T cell receptor (beta chain) was profiled in a study of T cell responses to AZD1222 COVID-19 vaccine. General study results and limits: In the spike-specific TCR repertoire, nearly half reportedly target unmutated variant regions.

Turning to this clone: Antigen unknown.

Method: immunoSEQ multiplex PCR; TCRdb's copy keeps in-frame clones and lacks some. Of 15,000 to 20,000 clones in the sample, just under 90% were seen once. This TCR was sampled from an adult who received the AZD1222 COVID-19 vaccine. The sequencing used peripheral blood, collected 28 days after the second AZD1222 dose.

Written as DNA, the CDR3 is TGTGCCAGCAGCTACGCGCGGGCTCAGACCCAGTACTTC. It codes for CASSYARAQTQYF. V usage is TRBV7-8 and J usage is TRBJ2-5, with a possible D match to TRBD2 (5 bases). Germline lookup yields CDR1 SGHVS and CDR2 FQNEAQ. Trimming left V 4 bases short and J 6 bases short, with 12 bases between. The CDR3 has 13 amino acids.